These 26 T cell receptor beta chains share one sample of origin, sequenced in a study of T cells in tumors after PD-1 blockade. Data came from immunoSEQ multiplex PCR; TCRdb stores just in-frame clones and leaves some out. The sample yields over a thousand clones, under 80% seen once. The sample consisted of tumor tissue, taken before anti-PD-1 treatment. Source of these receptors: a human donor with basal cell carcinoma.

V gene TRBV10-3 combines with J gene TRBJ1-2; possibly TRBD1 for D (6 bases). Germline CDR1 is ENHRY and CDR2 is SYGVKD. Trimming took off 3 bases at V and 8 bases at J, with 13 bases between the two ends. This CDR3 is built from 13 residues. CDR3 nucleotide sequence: TGTGCCATCAGTGAAGGGGGGCTCATGGGCTACACCTTC. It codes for CAISEGGLMGYTF.

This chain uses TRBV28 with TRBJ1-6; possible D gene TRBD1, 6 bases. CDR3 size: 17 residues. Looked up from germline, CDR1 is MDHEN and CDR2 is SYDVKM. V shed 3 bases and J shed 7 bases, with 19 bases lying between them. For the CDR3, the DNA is TGTGCCAGCAGTTTCATCCTACAGGGCTGGGAAAATTCACCCCTCCACTTT. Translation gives CASSFILQGWENSPLHF.

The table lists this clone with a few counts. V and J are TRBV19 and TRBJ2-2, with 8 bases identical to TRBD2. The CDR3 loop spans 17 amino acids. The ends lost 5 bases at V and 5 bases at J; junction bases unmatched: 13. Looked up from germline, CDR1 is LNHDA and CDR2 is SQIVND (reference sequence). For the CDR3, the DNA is TGTGCCAGTAGTGCCTTCTCGGGAGGGGCGCGAACCGGGGAGCTGTTTTTT. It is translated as CASSAFSGGARTGELFF.

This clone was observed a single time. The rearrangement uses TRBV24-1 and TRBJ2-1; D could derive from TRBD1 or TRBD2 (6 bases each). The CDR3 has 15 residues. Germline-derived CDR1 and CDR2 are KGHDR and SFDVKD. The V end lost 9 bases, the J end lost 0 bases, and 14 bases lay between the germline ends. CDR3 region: CATPGGGRSYNEQFF. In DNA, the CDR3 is TGTGCCACCCCTGGAGGGGGACGCTCCTACAATGAGCAGTTCTTC.

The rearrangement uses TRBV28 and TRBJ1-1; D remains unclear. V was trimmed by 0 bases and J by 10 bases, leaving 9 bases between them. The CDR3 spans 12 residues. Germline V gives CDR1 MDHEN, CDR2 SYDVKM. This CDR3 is CASSLWLVGAFF. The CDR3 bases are TGTGCCAGCAGTTTATGGTTGGTAGGAGCTTTCTTT. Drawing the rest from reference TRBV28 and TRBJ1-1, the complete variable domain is DVKVTQSSRYLVKRTGEKVFLECVQDMDHENMFWYRQDPGLGLRLIYFSYDVKMKEKGDIPEGYSVSREKKERFSLILESASTNQTSMYLCASSLWLVGAFFGQGTRLTVV.

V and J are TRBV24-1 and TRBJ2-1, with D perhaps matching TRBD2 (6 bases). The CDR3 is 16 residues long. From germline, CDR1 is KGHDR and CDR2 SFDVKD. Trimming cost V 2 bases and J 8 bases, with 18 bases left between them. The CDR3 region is CATSDSLYATSYEQFF. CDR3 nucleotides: TGTGCCACCAGTGATTCATTGTACGCTACTAGCTATGAGCAGTTCTTC.

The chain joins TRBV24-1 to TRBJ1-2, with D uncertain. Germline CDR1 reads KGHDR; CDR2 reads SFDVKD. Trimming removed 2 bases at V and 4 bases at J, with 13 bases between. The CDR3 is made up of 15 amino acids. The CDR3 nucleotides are TGTGCCACCAGTGATTCCTTCGGTAAGGCCTATGGCTACACCTTC. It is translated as CATSDSFGKAYGYTF.

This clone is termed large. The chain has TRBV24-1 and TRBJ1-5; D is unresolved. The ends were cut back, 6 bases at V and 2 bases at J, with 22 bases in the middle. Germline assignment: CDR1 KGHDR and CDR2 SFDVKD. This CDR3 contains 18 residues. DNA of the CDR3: TGTGCCACCAGTAACGATCCTGCGAGCAGGTCGGGCAATCAGCCCCAGCATTTT. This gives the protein CATSNDPASRSGNQPQHF.

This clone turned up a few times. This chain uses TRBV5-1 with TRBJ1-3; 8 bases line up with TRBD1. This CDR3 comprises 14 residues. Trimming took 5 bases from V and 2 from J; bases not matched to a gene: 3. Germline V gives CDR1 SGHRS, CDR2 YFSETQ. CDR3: CASSWTGPGNTIYF. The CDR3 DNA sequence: TGCGCCAGCAGTTGGACAGGGCCTGGAAACACCATATATTTT.

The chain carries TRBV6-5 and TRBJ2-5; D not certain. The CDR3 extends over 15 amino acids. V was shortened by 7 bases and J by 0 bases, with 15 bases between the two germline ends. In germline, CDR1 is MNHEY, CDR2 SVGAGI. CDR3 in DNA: TGTGCCAGCACCTCTCGTCGCACCAACCAAGAGACCCAGTACTTC. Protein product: CASTSRRTNQETQYF.

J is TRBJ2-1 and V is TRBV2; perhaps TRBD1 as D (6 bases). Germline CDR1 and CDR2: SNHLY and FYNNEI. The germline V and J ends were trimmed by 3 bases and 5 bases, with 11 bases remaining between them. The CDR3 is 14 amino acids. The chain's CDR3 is CASSESTGNNEQFF. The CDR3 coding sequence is TGTGCCAGCAGTGAGAGCACAGGGAACAATGAGCAGTTCTTC.

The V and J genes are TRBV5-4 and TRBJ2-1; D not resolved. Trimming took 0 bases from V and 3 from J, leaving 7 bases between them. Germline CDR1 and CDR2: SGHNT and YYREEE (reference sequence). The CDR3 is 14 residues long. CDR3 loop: CASSLGASYNEQFF. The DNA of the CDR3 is TGTGCCAGCAGCTTGGGGGCTAGCTACAATGAGCAGTTCTTC.

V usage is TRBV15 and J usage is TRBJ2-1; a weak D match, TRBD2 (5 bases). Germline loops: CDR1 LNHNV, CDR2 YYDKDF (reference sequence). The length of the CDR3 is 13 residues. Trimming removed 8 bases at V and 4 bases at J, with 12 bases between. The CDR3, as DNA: TGTGCCACCGGGCTAGCAGCTTACAATGAGCAGTTCTTC. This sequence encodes CATGLAAYNEQFF.

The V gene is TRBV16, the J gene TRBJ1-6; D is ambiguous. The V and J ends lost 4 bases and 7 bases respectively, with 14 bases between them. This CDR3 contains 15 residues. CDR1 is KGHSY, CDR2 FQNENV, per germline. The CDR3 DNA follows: TGTGCCAGCAGCCCCATTGGAATTTGGAATTCACCCCTCCACTTT. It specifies CASSPIGIWNSPLHF.

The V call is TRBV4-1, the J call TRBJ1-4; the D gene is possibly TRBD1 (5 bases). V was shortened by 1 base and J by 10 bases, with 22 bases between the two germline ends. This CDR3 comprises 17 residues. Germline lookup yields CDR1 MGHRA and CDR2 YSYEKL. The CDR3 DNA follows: TGCGCCAGCAGCCAAGTGGGTACCAGGGCCCGGGGGGGAAAACTGTTTTTT. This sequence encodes CASSQVGTRARGGKLFF.

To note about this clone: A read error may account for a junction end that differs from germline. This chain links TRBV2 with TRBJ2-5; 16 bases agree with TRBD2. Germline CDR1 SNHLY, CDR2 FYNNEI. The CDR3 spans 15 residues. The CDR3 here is CALGLAGGKQETQYF. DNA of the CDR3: TGCGCCCTGGGACTAGCGGGGGGGAAACAAGAGACCCAGTACTTC.

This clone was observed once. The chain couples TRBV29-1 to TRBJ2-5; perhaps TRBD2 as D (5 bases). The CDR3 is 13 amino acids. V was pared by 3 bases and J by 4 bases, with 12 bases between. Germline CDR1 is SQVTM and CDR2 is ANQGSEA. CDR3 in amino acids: CSVEAKGRETQYF. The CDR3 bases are TGCAGCGTTGAGGCCAAAGGGAGAGAGACCCAGTACTTC.

CDR3 residues: CATSGRQGDDYGYTF. The CDR3 nucleotides read TGTGCCACCAGTGGCCGACAGGGAGACGACTATGGCTACACCTTC. The rearrangement links TRBV24-1 to TRBJ1-2; 7 nucleotides line up with TRBD1. Germline V gene data show CDR1 as KGHDR and CDR2 as SFDVKD. Trimming at V came to 5 bases and at J to 3 bases, leaving 8 bases not matched to a gene. The CDR3 is made up of 15 amino acids.

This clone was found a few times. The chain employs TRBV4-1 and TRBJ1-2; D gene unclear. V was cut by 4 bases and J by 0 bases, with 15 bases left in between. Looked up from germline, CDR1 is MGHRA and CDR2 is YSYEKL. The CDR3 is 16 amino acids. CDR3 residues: CASSLLSRGSNYGYTF. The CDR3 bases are TGCGCCAGCAGCCTGCTCTCTCGAGGGTCTAACTATGGCTACACCTTC.

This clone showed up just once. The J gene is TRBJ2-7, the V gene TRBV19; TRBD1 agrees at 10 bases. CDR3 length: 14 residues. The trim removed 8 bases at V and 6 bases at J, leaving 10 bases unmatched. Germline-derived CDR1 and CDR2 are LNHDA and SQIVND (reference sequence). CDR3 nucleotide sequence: TGTGCCAGTTCCGCCGGGACAGGGGTGGGCGAGCAGTACTTC. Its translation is CASSAGTGVGEQYF. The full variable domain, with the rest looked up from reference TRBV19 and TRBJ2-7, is DGGITQSPKYLFRKEGQNVTLSCEQNLNHDAMYWYRQDPGQGLRLIYYSQIVNDFQKGDIAEGYSVSREKKESFPLTVTSAQKNPTAFYLCASSAGTGVGEQYFGPGTRLTVT.

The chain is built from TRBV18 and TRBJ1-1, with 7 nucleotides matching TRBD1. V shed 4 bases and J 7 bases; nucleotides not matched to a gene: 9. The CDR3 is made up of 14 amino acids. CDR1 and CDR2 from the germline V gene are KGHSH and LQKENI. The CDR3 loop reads CASSQTTGSLEAFF. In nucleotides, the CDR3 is TGTGCCAGCTCACAAACGACAGGGTCCCTTGAAGCTTTCTTT. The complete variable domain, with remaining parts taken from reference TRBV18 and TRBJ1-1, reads NAGVMQNPRHLVRRRGQEARLRCSPMKGHSHVYWYRQLPEEGLKFMVYLQKENIIDESGMPKERFSAEFPKEGPSILRIQQVVRGDSAAYFCASSQTTGSLEAFFGQGTRLTVV.

The CDR3 bases are TGTGCCAGCAGTGAAGCTACCCTCGCTATCAATCAGCCCCAGCATTTT. Protein product: CASSEATLAINQPQHF. The chain combines TRBV6-1 with TRBJ1-5; D ambiguous. CDR1 is MNHNS, CDR2 SASEGT, per germline. CDR3 length: 16 amino acids. V was trimmed by 0 bases and J by 3 bases, leaving 12 bases between them.

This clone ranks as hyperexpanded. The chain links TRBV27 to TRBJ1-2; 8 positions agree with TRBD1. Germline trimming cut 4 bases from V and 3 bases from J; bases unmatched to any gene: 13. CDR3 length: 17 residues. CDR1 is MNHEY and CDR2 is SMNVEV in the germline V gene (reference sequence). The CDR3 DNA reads TGTGCCAGCAGTTCCGTTTTTACAGGGGGTGAAGACTATGGCTACACCTTC. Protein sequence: CASSSVFTGGEDYGYTF.

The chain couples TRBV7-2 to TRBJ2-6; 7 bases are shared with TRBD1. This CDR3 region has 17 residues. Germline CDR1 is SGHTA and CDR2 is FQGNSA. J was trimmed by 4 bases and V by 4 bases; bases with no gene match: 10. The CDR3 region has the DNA TGTGCCAGCAGCTCGGGACAGTCCCCAGCGGGGGCCAACGTCCTGACTTTC. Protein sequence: CASSSGQSPAGANVLTF.

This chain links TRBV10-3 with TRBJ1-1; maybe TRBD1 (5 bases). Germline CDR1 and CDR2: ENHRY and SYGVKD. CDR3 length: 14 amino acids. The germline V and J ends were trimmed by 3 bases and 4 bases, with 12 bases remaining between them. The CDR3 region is CAISELGLRTEAFF. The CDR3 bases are TGTGCCATCAGTGAATTGGGACTCCGCACTGAAGCTTTCTTT.

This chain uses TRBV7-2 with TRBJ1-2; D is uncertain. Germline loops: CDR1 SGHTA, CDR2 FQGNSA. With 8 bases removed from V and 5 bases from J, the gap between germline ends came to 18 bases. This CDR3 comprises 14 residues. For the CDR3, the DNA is TGTGCCAGCGGACCACCGAGAAGTTTATATGGCTACACCTTC. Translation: CASGPPRSLYGYTF.